The 20 T cell receptor beta chains in this list originate from one sample, sequenced in a study of T cell responses to AZD1222 COVID-19 vaccine. The repertoire was sequenced with immunoSEQ multiplex PCR; TCRdb's copy has only in-frame clones and lacks some. The table shows around 78,000 clones, with 87% occurring only once. The material sequenced was peripheral blood, taken on day 0 of AZD1222 vaccination. The source is an adult in good health.

The chain combines TRBV7-9 with TRBJ2-2; TRBD1 matches at 9 bases. The J segment lost 5 bases and the V segment lost 7 bases, leaving 11 bases of the junction unmatched. The CDR3 is 16 residues long. Germline V gene lookup returns CDR1 SEHNR and CDR2 FQNEAQ (reference sequence). The CDR3 nucleotides read TGTGCCAGCACCCTCCCGCCGGGACAGGGAACCGGGGAGCTGTTTTTT. Protein: CASTLPPGQGTGELFF.

The J gene is TRBJ1-5, the V gene TRBV5-6; D not resolved. V gave up 4 bases and J gave up 4 bases, with 6 bases separating them. This CDR3 spans 12 amino acids. Germline CDR1 and CDR2: SGHDT and YYEEEE. In DNA, the CDR3 is TGTGCCAGCAGCCTCATAAATCAGCCCCAGCATTTT. Its translation: CASSLINQPQHF.

The chain employs TRBV11-2 and TRBJ2-7; TRBD2 matches 8 bases. The J segment lost 2 bases and the V segment lost 5 bases, leaving 8 bases of the junction unmatched. The length of the CDR3 is 15 residues. CDR1 is SGHAT and CDR2 is FQNNGV in the germline V gene. CDR3 DNA sequence: TGTGCCAGCAGCCCCAGGGTAGCGGGACCCTACGAGCAGTACTTC. Translation gives CASSPRVAGPYEQYF.

The chain carries TRBV3-1 (or the pseudogene TRBV3-2) and TRBJ1-2, with D possibly being TRBD1 (5 bases). The CDR3 sequence is 15 residues long. The germline V and J ends were trimmed by 0 bases and 3 bases, with 11 bases remaining between them. Per germline, CDR1 LGHDT and CDR2 YNNKEL (reference sequence). CDR3 sequence (DNA): TGTGCCAGCAGCCAAGATCTGGGGGTGGACTATGGCTACACCTTC. It is translated as CASSQDLGVDYGYTF.

The chain uses TRBV11-3 and TRBJ1-1; D not certain. CDR3 length: 13 residues. V was pared by 3 bases and J by 0 bases, with 5 bases between. In germline, CDR1 is SGHNT, CDR2 YENEEA. CDR3 loop: CASSFSLNTEAFF. CDR3 nucleotides: TGTGCCAGCAGCTTTTCTTTGAACACTGAAGCTTTCTTT. The complete variable domain, with remaining parts taken from reference TRBV11-3 and TRBJ1-1, reads EAGVVQSPRYKIIEKKQPVAFWCNPISGHNTLYWYLQNLGQGPELLIRYENEEAVDDSQLPKDRFSAERLKGVDSTLKIQPAELGDSAVYLCASSFSLNTEAFFGQGTRLTVV.

The chain recombines TRBV5-1 with TRBJ2-4; 11 nucleotides match TRBD2. CDR1 and CDR2 from the germline V gene are SGHRS and YFSETQ. This CDR3 spans 19 amino acids. J gave up 0 bases and V 4 bases, and 12 bases lay outside the gene matches. CDR3 DNA: TGCGCCAGCAGCCTAGGGACTAGCGGTCTACTACTAGCCAAAAACATTCAGTACTTC. It is translated as CASSLGTSGLLLAKNIQYF.

This chain links TRBV28 with TRBJ1-5; 7 bases are shared with TRBD1. With 5 bases clipped from V and 4 bases from J, the junction kept 5 bases outside the gene matches. The CDR3 is 14 amino acids. The germline V gene encodes CDR1 MDHEN and CDR2 SYDVKM. Here the CDR3 reads CASSADRRNQPQHF. The CDR3 DNA reads TGTGCCAGCAGTGCGGACAGGAGAAATCAGCCCCAGCATTTT.

V and J are TRBV5-6 and TRBJ2-5; no reliable D call. This CDR3 contains 13 residues. Germline V gives CDR1 SGHDT, CDR2 YYEEEE. Trimming removed 0 bases from V and 3 bases from J, with 6 bases in between. The DNA of the CDR3 is TGTGCCAGCAGCTTGGCCCCCAAAGAGACCCAGTACTTC. It yields the protein CASSLAPKETQYF.

This clone has only one observation. CDR3 sequence: CASTLTPSSGANVLTF. The CDR3 bases are TGTGCCAGCACCCTGACACCCAGCTCTGGGGCCAACGTCCTGACTTTC. The chain couples TRBV6-6 to TRBJ2-6; D not certain. CDR3 length equals 16 residues. Germline V gene lookup returns CDR1 MNHNY and CDR2 SVGAGI (reference sequence). Trimming left V 7 bases short and J 0 bases short, with 13 bases between.

The chain joins TRBV28 to TRBJ2-1, with 12 bases lining up with TRBD2. Trimming at V came to 2 bases and at J to 7 bases, leaving 6 bases not matched to a gene. The CDR3 totals 16 residues. From germline, CDR1 is MDHEN and CDR2 SYDVKM. The DNA of the CDR3 is TGTGCCAGCAGTTTAAGAACTAGCGGGAGGTATAATGAGCAGTTCTTC. Its protein is CASSLRTSGRYNEQFF.

The rearrangement links TRBV6-1 to TRBJ1-1; D is unclear. CDR1 is MNHNS, CDR2 SASEGT, per germline. This CDR3 region has 14 residues. V was clipped by 2 bases and J by 0 bases, with 7 bases between them. DNA for the CDR3: TGTGCCAGCAGTGAATACGGCCTGAACACTGAAGCTTTCTTT. Translated, it gives CASSEYGLNTEAFF.

The rearrangement uses TRBV5-4 and TRBJ2-1; TRBD2 agrees at 10 bases. The CDR3 runs 15 residues. Per the germline V gene, CDR1 is SGHNT and CDR2 is YYREEE (reference sequence). V trimming: 0 bases; J trimming: 6 bases; junction bases outside the gene matches: 3. In nucleotides, the CDR3 is TGTGCCAGCAGCTTGGAAGCGGGAGGGGTCAATGAGCAGTTCTTC. Amino acid sequence: CASSLEAGGVNEQFF.

V is TRBV7-8 and J is TRBJ2-1; 16 nucleotides line up with TRBD2. The CDR3 extends over 20 amino acids. Germline loops: CDR1 SGHVS, CDR2 FQNEAQ. With V trimmed by 4 bases and J by 10 bases, 19 bases remained unmatched. The CDR3 bases are TGTGCCAGCAGCTCACTACGGGAGGCAGGGACTAGCGGGAGGGCCAAAGAGCAGTTCTTC. It is translated as CASSSLREAGTSGRAKEQFF.

This clone was detected only once. The V and J genes are TRBV29-1 and TRBJ1-4; D uncertain. The CDR3 runs 13 residues. Trimming left V 5 bases short and J 8 bases short, with 15 bases between. The germline CDR1 and CDR2 sequences are SQVTM and ANQGSEA. CDR3 sequence: CSVRTGMGEKLFF. CDR3 DNA sequence: TGCAGCGTTAGAACGGGGATGGGGGAAAAACTGTTTTTT.

V gene TRBV2 combines with J gene TRBJ1-5; D unresolved. CDR3 length equals 13 residues. CDR1 and CDR2 from the germline V gene are SNHLY and FYNNEI. V gave up 8 bases and J gave up 0 bases, with 8 bases separating them. The CDR3 sequence: CASGEVSNQPQHF. The CDR3 coding sequence is TGTGCCAGCGGGGAGGTTAGCAATCAGCCCCAGCATTTT.

This rearrangement joins TRBV5-1 to TRBJ2-4; 8 bases match TRBD1. Germline-derived CDR1 and CDR2 are SGHRS and YFSETQ. Losses at the gene ends were 3 bases for V and 9 bases for J; bases not matched to a gene: 11. CDR3 size: 15 residues. The DNA of the CDR3 is TGCGCCAGCAGCTCCGCGGGACAGGAGAGGGGCATTCAGTACTTC. Protein product: CASSSAGQERGIQYF. The whole variable domain, remainder taken from reference TRBV5-1 and TRBJ2-4, is KAGVTQTPRYLIKTRGQQVTLSCSPISGHRSVSWYQQTPGQGLQFLFEYFSETQRNKGNFPGRFSGRQFSNSRSEMNVSTLELGDSALYLCASSSAGQERGIQYFGAGTRLSVL.

The chain uses TRBV5-8 and TRBJ1-1, with D possibly TRBD1 on 6 matching bases. V was clipped by 4 bases and J by 0 bases, with 16 bases between them. The CDR3 totals 16 residues. Germline CDR1 is SGHTS and CDR2 is YDEGEE. CDR3 sequence (DNA): TGTGCCAGCAGCCCGCGACAGGTCGCCATGAACACTGAAGCTTTCTTT. This codes for CASSPRQVAMNTEAFF. Using reference TRBV5-8 and TRBJ1-1 for the parts outside the CDR3, the full variable domain is EAGVTQSPTHLIKTRGQQATLRCSPISGHTSVYWYQQALGLGLQFLLWYDEGEERNRGNFPPRFSGRQFPNYSSELNVNALELEDSALYLCASSPRQVAMNTEAFFGQGTRLTVV.

This clone was recorded a few times. The rearrangement uses TRBV2 and TRBJ1-2, with TRBD1 matching over 8 bases. Germline V CDR1 and CDR2: SNHLY, FYNNEI. CDR3 length: 17 residues. V lost 5 bases, J lost 0 bases, and 11 bases stayed unmatched. The CDR3 reads CASSSSTGTGANYGYTF. CDR3 nucleotides: TGTGCCAGCAGTTCGTCCACCGGGACAGGAGCTAACTATGGCTACACCTTC.

This clone was seen just once. This chain connects TRBV5-4 to TRBJ2-7; 9 bases are a match to TRBD2. The V gene end was trimmed by 4 bases and the J gene end by 0 bases; junction bases not matched to a gene: 11. The CDR3 is 17 amino acids. In germline, CDR1 is SGHNT, CDR2 YYREEE (reference sequence). The CDR3 sequence: CASSRLRLADNSYEQYF. CDR3 DNA sequence: TGTGCCAGCAGCAGACTACGACTAGCGGATAACTCCTACGAGCAGTACTTC.

The DNA for the CDR3 is TGCAGTGCTAGTTCGGCGGGGGACGAGCAGTACTTC. Protein: CSASSAGDEQYF. The genes are TRBV20-1 and TRBJ2-7, with TRBD2 matching 7 bases. The J segment lost 5 bases and the V segment lost 3 bases, leaving 4 bases of the junction unmatched. The CDR3 runs to 12 residues. The germline CDR1 and CDR2 sequences are DFQATT and SNEGSKA (reference sequence).